The clone carrying this TCR beta chain was observed a handful of times. Its antigen is currently unknown. What was sequenced were expressed TCRB transcripts, since all of the isolated RNA had been reverse transcribed. Data came from immunoSEQ multiplex PCR; TCRdb stores just in-frame clones and leaves some out. The table has approximately 160,000 clones, 10% seen once. The ends lost 4 bases at V and 8 bases at J; junction bases unmatched: 6. The CDR3 covers 15 residues. The germline CDR1 and CDR2 sequences are MDHEN and SYDVKM. The data originate from a study of beta chain features in type 1 diabetes. The study, taken as a whole, reports: Within each of all four CD4+ subsets, Type 1 diabetes patients had TCRB CDR3s that were moderately but significantly shorter.

The receptor's source is a man aged 30 to 39 with type 1 diabetes. V is TRBV28 and J is TRBJ2-1, with 12 bases matching TRBD2. What was sequenced was central memory CD4+ T cells from blood. The CDR3 loop is CASSSPASGRDEQFF. DNA for the CDR3: TGTGCCAGCAGTTCCCCGGCTAGCGGGAGGGATGAGCAGTTCTTC.